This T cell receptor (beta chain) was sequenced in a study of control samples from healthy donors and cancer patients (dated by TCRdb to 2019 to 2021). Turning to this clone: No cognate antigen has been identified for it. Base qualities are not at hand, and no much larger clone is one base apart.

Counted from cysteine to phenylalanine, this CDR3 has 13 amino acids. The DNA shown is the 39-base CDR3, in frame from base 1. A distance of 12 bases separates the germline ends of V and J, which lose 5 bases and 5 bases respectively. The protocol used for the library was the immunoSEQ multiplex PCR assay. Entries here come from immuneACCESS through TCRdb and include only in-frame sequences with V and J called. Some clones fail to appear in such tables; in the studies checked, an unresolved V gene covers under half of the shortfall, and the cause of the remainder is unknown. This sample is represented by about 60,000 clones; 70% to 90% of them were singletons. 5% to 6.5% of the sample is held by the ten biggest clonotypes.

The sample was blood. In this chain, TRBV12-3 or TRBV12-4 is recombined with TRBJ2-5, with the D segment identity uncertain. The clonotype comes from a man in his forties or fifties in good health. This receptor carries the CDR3 CASSLNVAETQYF. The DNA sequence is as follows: TGTGCCAGCAGTCTAAACGTGGCGGAGACCCAGTACTTC.